This TCR beta chain is drawn from a study of T cell responses to AZD1222 COVID-19 vaccine. General study results and limits: There were repertoire samples only from the period after the peak T cell response. Donors were chiefly white British, with a greater number of females, and clonal diversity was perhaps underestimated.

Germline lookup yields CDR1 ENHRY and CDR2 SYGVKD. CDR3 length: 16 residues. Trimming took 6 bases from V and 0 from J, leaving 15 bases between them. Sequenced by immunoSEQ multiplex PCR; TCRdb stores in-frame clones only, minus some. The table records approximately 110,000 clones, nearly 90% of them present only once. Regarding this clone: Its antigen is still unknown.

The sequencing here drew on peripheral blood, taken 28 days after the second AZD1222 dose. This chain links TRBV10-3 with TRBJ2-1, with D possibly matching TRBD2 (6 bases). This clonotype originated in an adult who received the AZD1222 COVID-19 vaccine. The CDR3 loop is CAIRDGDLSSYNEQFF. CDR3 sequence (DNA): TGTGCCATCAGGGACGGGGACTTGAGCTCCTACAATGAGCAGTTCTTC.